These 5 T cell receptor beta chains share one sample of origin, sequenced in a study of T cells in Graves' hyperthyroidism and ophthalmopathy. Amplification of TCR beta CDR3 regions was performed using RNA transcripts as template. In the first-round RT-PCR of the TCR CDR3, the HTBI primer set was used. TCRdb itself ran the multiplex PCR reads through MiXCR, one entry per CDR3 protein. The sample yields about 640,000 distinct CDR3 sequences, 20% to 25% seen once. The sequenced sample consisted of blood. The receptors were sampled from a young man with Graves' ophthalmopathy.

The J gene is TRBJ2-1, the V gene TRBV27; tentatively, D is TRBD1 (5 bases). Per germline, CDR1 MNHEY and CDR2 SMNVEV (reference sequence). Trimming cost V 6 bases and J 0 bases, with 12 bases left between them. The CDR3 runs to 15 residues. CDR3 loop: CASSPRVSSYNEQFF. The CDR3 region has the DNA TGTGCCAGCAGCCCCAGGGTCAGCTCCTACAATGAGCAGTTCTTC.

This clonotype has more than one count but fewer than ten. This chain joins TRBV11-2 and TRBJ2-7; 9 positions agree with TRBD1. This CDR3 is built from 15 residues. CDR1 and CDR2 (germline): SGHAT, FQNNGV. The J segment lost 5 bases and the V segment lost 0 bases, leaving 5 bases of the junction unmatched. As DNA, the CDR3 is TGTGCCAGCAGCTTAGATTGGGACAGGGCCCACGAGCAGTACTTC. Protein: CASSLDWDRAHEQYF.

The V and J genes are TRBV5-4 and TRBJ2-2, with TRBD2 matching 7 bases. CDR1 and CDR2 (germline): SGHNT, YYREEE (reference sequence). The CDR3 spans 15 residues. With V trimmed by 4 bases and J by 0 bases, 3 bases remained unmatched. CDR3 protein: CASSKTSSNTGELFF. As DNA, the CDR3 is TGTGCCAGCAGCAAGACTAGCTCGAACACCGGGGAGCTGTTTTTT. Complete variable domain (other parts from reference TRBV5-4 and TRBJ2-2): ETGVTQSPTHLIKTRGQQVTLRCSSQSGHNTVSWYQQALGQGPQFIFQYYREEENGRGNFPPRFSGLQFPNYSSELNVNALELDDSALYLCASSKTSSNTGELFFGEGSRLTVL.

The CDR3 reads CASSEPGQGADEQYF. As DNA, the CDR3 is TGTGCCAGCAGTGAACCGGGACAGGGGGCCGACGAGCAGTACTTC. The chain carries TRBV6-1 and TRBJ2-7; 12 nucleotides match TRBD1. The length of the CDR3 is 15 residues. Germline CDR1 MNHNS, CDR2 SASEGT. Trimming took 2 bases from V and 5 from J; bases not matched to a gene: 4.

This clonotype was found a few times. This chain links TRBV27 with TRBJ1-5; no firm D call. The CDR3 is made up of 14 amino acids. Germline-derived CDR1 and CDR2 are MNHEY and SMNVEV (reference sequence). V lost 5 bases, J lost 9 bases, and 17 bases lay in between. CDR3 coding DNA: TGTGCCAGCAGTCAAACGACGGTCTCGGGGCCCCAGCATTTT. It translates to CASSQTTVSGPQHF.